The next 10 T cell receptor beta chains were all read from a single sample in a study of beta chain features in type 1 diabetes listed by TCRdb under 2018. No antigen is known for these receptors. Library preparation was by the immunoSEQ multiplex PCR assay. The entire amount of isolated RNA was reverse transcribed using the High Capacity cDNA Reverse Transcription Kit, so the sequenced TCRB transcripts were expressed ones. The table was pulled from immuneACCESS by TCRdb, which kept in-frame rearrangements only. Such tables lose some clones; where checked, under half of the loss comes from unresolved V genes, and the rest has no known cause. Across this sample there are tens of thousands of clones, with about 58% seen only once. 0.37% of the sample comes from the top ten. What the work shows at the level of the full study, not this receptor alone: A moderate but significant shortening of TCRB CDR3 length was observed in type 1 diabetes patients in all four CD4+ subsets.

Input material: stem cell memory CD4+ T cells from blood. Taken with the paper, the label for cell subset or site translates to: stem cell-like memory CD4+ T cells. Receptors were obtained from a man between 18 and 35 years old with type 1 diabetes.

The chain has TRBV7-2 and TRBJ1-5; D uncertain. From germline, CDR1 is SGHTA and CDR2 FQGNSA. V was pared by 4 bases and J by 7 bases, with 14 bases between. CDR3 length equals 14 residues. The CDR3 protein is CASSWEGRNQPQHF. The CDR3 DNA is TGTGCCAGCAGCTGGGAGGGCCGTAACCAGCCCCAGCATTTT.

The chain joins TRBV2 to TRBJ2-1; D may be TRBD2 (7 bases). CDR1 and CDR2 (germline): SNHLY, FYNNEI. The V end lost 6 bases, the J end lost 4 bases, and 16 bases lay between the germline ends. The CDR3 is 15 amino acids. The CDR3 sequence is CASRWGLAEYNEQFF. Here the CDR3 DNA reads TGTGCCAGCAGATGGGGGCTAGCGGAATACAATGAGCAGTTCTTC.

The chain carries TRBV13 and TRBJ2-2; a weak D match, TRBD1 (6 bases). The V gene lost 3 bases and the J gene lost 5 bases, with 7 bases spanning the gap. From germline, CDR1 is PRHDT and CDR2 FYEKMQ (reference sequence). The length of the CDR3 is 13 residues. DNA for the CDR3: TGTGCCAGCAGCTTCAGGGGAACCGGGGAGCTGTTTTTT. Amino acids: CASSFRGTGELFF.

This clone has just a few counts. The chain recombines TRBV5-1 with TRBJ1-2, with D perhaps matching TRBD1 (5 bases). V lost 2 bases and J lost 6, with 8 bases in between. CDR3 length equals 12 residues. The V gene's germline CDR1 is SGHRS and CDR2 YFSETQ. The CDR3 DNA reads TGCGCCAGCAGCTTCCAAGGGGATGGCTACACCTTC. It is translated as CASSFQGDGYTF.

The chain combines TRBV5-1 with TRBJ2-3, with D maybe TRBD2 (5 bases). In germline, CDR1 is SGHRS, CDR2 YFSETQ. The V and J ends lost 4 bases and 2 bases respectively, with 14 bases between them. The CDR3 is 15 amino acids. The CDR3 nucleotides read TGCGCCAGCAGCGATGGACTCACACTCACAGATACGCAGTATTTT. It specifies CASSDGLTLTDTQYF.

The gene calls are TRBV7-8 and TRBJ1-1; D might be TRBD1 (6 bases). Trimming pared 4 bases from V and 3 bases from J, leaving 24 bases between. CDR1 and CDR2 from the germline V gene are SGHVS and FQNEAQ. The CDR3 contains 18 residues. CDR3 protein: CASSSFKDRRGNYTEAFF. For the CDR3, the DNA is TGTGCCAGCAGCTCGTTTAAAGACAGGAGAGGAAATTACACTGAAGCTTTCTTT.

This clone was detected only once. The chain recombines TRBV27 with TRBJ2-1; 11 bases map to TRBD1. CDR3 length equals 14 residues. Germline CDR1 MNHEY, CDR2 SMNVEV (reference sequence). V lost 7 bases, J lost 6 bases, and 5 bases stayed unmatched. Written as DNA, the CDR3 is TGTGCCAGCACGGGGACAGGGGGTTCCAATGAGCAGTTCTTC. It codes for CASTGTGGSNEQFF.

This chain joins TRBV9 and TRBJ2-5; D may be TRBD2 (6 bases). The CDR3 spans 14 residues. Deletions cut 0 bases from V and 4 bases from J, with 10 bases between. Germline V lookup: CDR1 SGDLS, CDR2 YYNGEE. Here the CDR3 reads CASSVGGGTETQYF. The CDR3 DNA reads as TGTGCCAGCAGCGTAGGCGGAGGGACAGAGACCCAGTACTTC.

The J gene is TRBJ2-5, the V gene TRBV5-4; D perhaps matches TRBD2 (5 bases). CDR1 and CDR2 (germline): SGHNT, YYREEE (reference sequence). Deletions cut 9 bases from V and 4 bases from J, with 22 bases between. This CDR3 is 15 amino acids long. CDR3 residues: CAISRGRAEGETQYF. The CDR3 nucleotides read TGTGCCATCTCCCGGGGTCGGGCAGAGGGAGAGACCCAGTACTTC.

The genes are TRBV10-3 and TRBJ2-7, with TRBD1 as a possible D gene (6 bases). Germline CDR1 ENHRY, CDR2 SYGVKD. Trimming left V 8 bases short and J 7 bases short, with 21 bases between. This CDR3 is 14 amino acids long. The CDR3 nucleotides are TGTGCCATCGCAAAGGGGGATGAAGGTCAAGAGCAGTACTTC. Encoded protein: CAIAKGDEGQEQYF.